The present T cell receptor beta chain was sequenced within a study of Ad26.COV2.S vaccination and SARS-CoV-2 variants. Whole-study context: Within the COV1001 Ad26.COV2.S trial arm, the donor was enrolled.

The treatment is: over 15 received Ad26.COV2.S at low or high dose, single or two shots; several received placebo; per-sample allocation not given. Sampling took place 63 days after the first vaccine or placebo injection. Boston hosted the donor, who was an adult aged 18-55 years. Germline lookup yields CDR1 SGHDN and CDR2 FVKESK. The CDR3 runs 14 residues. Remarks on this clone: A read error may produce the germline difference seen at one junction end.

The table came from immunoSEQ multiplex PCR; TCRdb's copy has only in-frame clones and leaves some out. The repertoire consists of hundreds of thousands of clones, with 89% occurring once and the leading ten covering 2.5% to 3%. Here the sequenced sample was peripheral blood, taken in a trial of Ad26.COV2.S vaccine versus placebo. The chain combines TRBV14 with TRBJ2-1; D could derive from TRBD1 or TRBD2 (7 bases each). This TCR derives from a person aged 18 to 65 who received the Ad26.COV2.S COVID-19 vaccine or a placebo. This CDR3 reads CATSQGDYVNEQFF. CDR3 nucleotides: TGTGCCACCAGCCAGGGGGACTATGTCAATGAGCAGTTCTTC.